This T cell receptor beta chain was sequenced in a study of CD8 T cells in Susac syndrome. Comment on this clonotype: The junction does not match germline at one end; this may be a read error.

Sequencing of TCR beta was carried out in blood CD8+ and CD4+ T cells. CDR1 MNHEY and CDR2 SVGEGT come from the germline V gene. The CDR3 extends over 14 amino acids. Random hexamers served to reverse transcribe roughly 0.45 to 1 ug RNA. TCR beta CDR3 was amplified by immunoSEQ multiplex PCR. This amplification extended across 54 Vbeta and 13 Jbeta segments. TCRdb re-derived calls from the immunoSEQ multiplex PCR reads in MiXCR, one entry per CDR3 protein. The table has some 120,000 distinct CDR3 sequences, 80% to 95% seen once. The genes are TRBV6-2 or TRBV6-3 and TRBJ1-1; D possibly corresponds to TRBD1 (6 bases). Sequencing used CD4+ T cells from PBMCs. This receptor was identified in a human donor in good health. The CDR3 DNA follows: TGTGCCAGCAGTGCGGACAGTAAGAACGCTGAAGCTTTCTTT. The encoded protein is CASSADSKNAEAFF.